This T cell receptor beta chain is drawn from a study of regulatory T cells in long-lasting Graves disease. On the study more broadly: Over-5-year antithyroid drug use with positive TSH receptor antibodies defined persistent Graves' disease in the study. General study findings and limits: Under persistent disease, TRBV28, TRBJ1-2 and TRBJ2-5 were used preferentially.

Library construction for TCR beta used iRepertoire HTBI primers and Arm-PCR of CDR3 regions. TCRdb processed the multiplex PCR reads anew with MiXCR; each CDR3 protein has one entry. Of roughly 450,000 distinct CDR3 sequences listed, 23% were seen once; the top ten hold around 26%. The time point denotes: persistent/refractory GD, antithyroid drugs over 5 years with positive TRAb. Extracted PBMC RNA gave rise to the TCR library. This clonotype was seen ten or more times. Its antigen is unknown. V lost 3 bases and J lost 1; bases outside the gene matches: 4. CDR1 is MNHEY, CDR2 SVGAGI, per germline. This CDR3 region has 15 residues.

The sample consisted of peripheral blood mononuclear cells (PBMCs), taken when the disease was refractory, from a patient treated with antithyroid drugs. The receptor comes from a female donor with Graves disease. The rearrangement uses TRBV6-5 and TRBJ2-7; TRBD2 agrees at 9 bases. DNA for the CDR3: TGTGCCAGCAGTTATTCTAGCGGGATGTCCTACGAGCAGTACTTC. It specifies CASSYSSGMSYEQYF.